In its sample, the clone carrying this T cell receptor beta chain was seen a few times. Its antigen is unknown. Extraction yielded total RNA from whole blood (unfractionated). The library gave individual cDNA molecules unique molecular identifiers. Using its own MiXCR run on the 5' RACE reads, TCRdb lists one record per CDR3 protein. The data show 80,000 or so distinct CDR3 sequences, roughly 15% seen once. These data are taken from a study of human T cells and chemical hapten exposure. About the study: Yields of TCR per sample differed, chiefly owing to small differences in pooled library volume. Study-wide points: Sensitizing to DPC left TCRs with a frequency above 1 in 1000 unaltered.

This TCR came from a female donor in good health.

The chain's CDR3 is CASSQGTGLYGYTF. DNA for the CDR3: TGTGCCAGCAGCCAGGGGACAGGACTCTATGGCTACACCTTC. The V gene is TRBV3-1, the J gene TRBJ1-2; 8 bases map to TRBD1. V lost 3 bases to trimming and J lost 4 bases; unmatched junction nucleotides: 4. Germline loops: CDR1 LGHDT, CDR2 YNNKEL (reference sequence). The CDR3 totals 14 residues.